The 8 T cell receptor beta chains below come from one sample, sequenced in a study of early T cells in non-severe SARS-CoV-2 infection. TCRdb used MiXCR to reprocess the 5' RACE reads, holding one entry per CDR3 protein. Of 45,000 to 55,000 distinct CDR3 sequences in the sample, 6.5% were seen once. This sample comprised whole blood, obtained at baseline. The receptor source for this set is an adult who was a healthcare worker with PCR-confirmed SARS-CoV-2 infection or an uninfected control (not recorded which).

The chain carries TRBV12-3 or TRBV12-4 and TRBJ2-5; no definite D call. The CDR3 contains 15 residues. V dropped 2 bases and J dropped 2 bases, with 12 bases sitting between them. The CDR3 DNA sequence: TGTGCCAGCAGTTTATGGGGAATAAGGCAAGAGACCCAGTACTTC. Its protein is CASSLWGIRQETQYF.

This clonotype appeared many times. This chain links TRBV11-3 with TRBJ2-1; D tentatively fits TRBD1 or TRBD2 (7 bases each). CDR1 and CDR2 (germline): SGHNT, YENEEA. Trimming left V 6 bases short and J 2 bases short, with 14 bases between. The CDR3 loop spans 15 amino acids. The CDR3 region has the DNA TGTGCCAGCAGGCAGGGGGGGGCCCCCTACAATGAGCAGTTCTTC. Its translation: CASRQGGAPYNEQFF.

This clonotype has a count of ten or more. J is TRBJ2-6 and V is TRBV7-2; tentatively, D is TRBD2 (6 bases). This CDR3 region has 15 residues. The germline gives CDR1 SGHTA, CDR2 FQGNSA. V lost 6 bases and J 0 bases, leaving 9 bases between the germline ends. CDR3 loop: CASRGGPSGANVLTF. CDR3 coding DNA: TGTGCCAGCAGGGGGGGTCCCTCTGGGGCCAACGTCCTGACTTTC. Full variable domain (remainder filled in from reference TRBV7-2 and TRBJ2-6): GAGVSQSPSNKVTEKGKDVELRCDPISGHTALYWYRQSLGQGLEFLIYFQGNSAPDKSGLPSDRFSAERTGGSVSTLTIQRTQQEDSAVYLCASRGGPSGANVLTFGAGSRLTVL.

Only a few counts were recorded for this clonotype. V is TRBV30 and J is TRBJ1-2; 8 bases are a match to TRBD1. The J segment lost 6 bases and the V segment lost 0 bases, leaving 9 bases of the junction unmatched. Germline assignment: CDR1 GTSNPN and CDR2 SVGIG (reference sequence). The CDR3 contains 15 residues. CDR3 in DNA: TGTGCCTGGAGTGTCCCCTGGCAGGGGGCTCATGGCTACACCTTC. Its translation: CAWSVPWQGAHGYTF.

This clonotype showed up many times. The CDR3 DNA sequence: TGTGCCAGCAGCGGACCGGGCGGTACGCAGTATTTT. It specifies CASSGPGGTQYF. This sequence joins TRBV2 and TRBJ2-3; the D is unclear. This CDR3 has 12 residues. V was clipped by 6 bases and J by 8 bases, with 12 bases between them. The germline CDR1 and CDR2 sequences are SNHLY and FYNNEI.

This clonotype has just a few counts. The V gene is TRBV9, the J gene TRBJ2-1, with TRBD1 matching over 8 bases. The CDR3 runs 12 residues. V dropped 3 bases and J dropped 9; count of bases not matched to a gene: 2. The germline CDR1 and CDR2 sequences are SGDLS and YYNGEE. The DNA of the CDR3 is TGTGCCAGCAGCGGACAGGGGCCTGAGCAGTTCTTC. Translation: CASSGQGPEQFF.

This clonotype has at least ten counts. V and J are TRBV4-3 and TRBJ2-7; D perhaps matches TRBD1 (6 bases). The V end lost 0 bases, the J end lost 4 bases, and 13 bases lay between the germline ends. The CDR3 has 15 amino acids. Germline loops: CDR1 LGHNA, CDR2 YSLEER. The CDR3 loop reads CASSQEYQGNYEQYF. Here the CDR3 DNA reads TGCGCCAGCAGCCAAGAATATCAGGGGAATTACGAGCAGTACTTC.

This clonotype was counted between two and nine times. Here the CDR3 DNA reads TGTGCCAGCAGCCAAGGGACGAGGGGGATTGAAGCTTTCTTT. Translation: CASSQGTRGIEAFF. V usage is TRBV3-1 and J usage is TRBJ1-1, with D possibly being TRBD1 (6 bases). CDR1 LGHDT and CDR2 YNNKEL come from the germline V gene (reference sequence). Trimming stripped 1 base from V and 7 bases from J, with 13 bases between. This CDR3 contains 14 residues.